The entry below describes one T cell receptor beta chain. In germline, CDR1 is SGHTA, CDR2 FQGNSA. The CDR3 is 15 residues long. The germline V and J ends were trimmed by 4 bases and 0 bases, with 11 bases remaining between them. This sample was included in a study of patients and donors after allogeneic stem cell transplantation. TCRdb analysed the RT-PCR reads with MiXCR anew, one entry per CDR3 protein. This repertoire shows around 150,000 distinct CDR3 sequences, over 35% found once; its top ten account for 40% to 55%. The TCR originated in a human donor who was either an allogeneic HSCT recipient or a stem cell or donor lymphocyte infusion donor (not recorded which). It is not recorded whose cells these are; they may come from a transplant donor. Sequencing input: blood, either unsorted or a sorted T cell fraction (not recorded which). The chain uses TRBV7-2 and TRBJ2-3; no definite D call. The CDR3: CASSSHSSSTDTQYF. The CDR3 DNA sequence: TGTGCCAGCAGCTCCCACTCCTCTAGCACAGATACGCAGTATTTT.